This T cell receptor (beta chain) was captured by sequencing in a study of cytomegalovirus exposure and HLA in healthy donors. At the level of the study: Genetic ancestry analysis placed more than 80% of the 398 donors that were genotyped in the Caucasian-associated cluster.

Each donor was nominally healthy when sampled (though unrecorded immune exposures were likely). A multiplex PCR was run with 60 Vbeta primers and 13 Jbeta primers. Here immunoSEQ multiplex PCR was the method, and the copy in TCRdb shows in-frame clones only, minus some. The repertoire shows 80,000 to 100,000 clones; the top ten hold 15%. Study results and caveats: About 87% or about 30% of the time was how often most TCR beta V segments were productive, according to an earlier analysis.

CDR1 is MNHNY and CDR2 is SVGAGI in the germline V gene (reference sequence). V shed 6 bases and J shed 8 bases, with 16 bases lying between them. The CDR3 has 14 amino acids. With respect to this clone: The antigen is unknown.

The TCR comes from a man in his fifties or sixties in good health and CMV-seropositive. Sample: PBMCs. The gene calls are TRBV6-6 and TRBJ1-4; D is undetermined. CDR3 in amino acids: CASREGGKKEKLFF. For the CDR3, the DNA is TGTGCCAGCAGGGAGGGTGGGAAAAAGGAAAAACTGTTTTTT.